This T cell receptor (beta chain) is drawn from a study of shared clonotypes between healthy human individuals. TCRdb keeps only in-frame clones here, not all; method: immunoSEQ multiplex PCR. In the table there are under 600,000 clones, around three quarters of which are singletons. This TCR was sampled from a woman aged 40 to 49 in good health. Some clones in this sample may be carry-over from other donors' samples. The source material was PBMCs.

The CDR3 region has the DNA TGTGCCAGCAGCTCCAGAAGGGGCAGGGGGCGCGCAACTAATGAAAAACTGTTTTTT. Protein sequence: CASSSRRGRGRATNEKLFF. The chain carries TRBV7-6 and TRBJ1-4, with TRBD1 matching 8 bases. The V and J ends lost 4 bases and 0 bases, in that order; junction bases with no gene match: 13. Germline assignment: CDR1 SGHVS and CDR2 FNYEAQ. The CDR3 is 19 residues long.